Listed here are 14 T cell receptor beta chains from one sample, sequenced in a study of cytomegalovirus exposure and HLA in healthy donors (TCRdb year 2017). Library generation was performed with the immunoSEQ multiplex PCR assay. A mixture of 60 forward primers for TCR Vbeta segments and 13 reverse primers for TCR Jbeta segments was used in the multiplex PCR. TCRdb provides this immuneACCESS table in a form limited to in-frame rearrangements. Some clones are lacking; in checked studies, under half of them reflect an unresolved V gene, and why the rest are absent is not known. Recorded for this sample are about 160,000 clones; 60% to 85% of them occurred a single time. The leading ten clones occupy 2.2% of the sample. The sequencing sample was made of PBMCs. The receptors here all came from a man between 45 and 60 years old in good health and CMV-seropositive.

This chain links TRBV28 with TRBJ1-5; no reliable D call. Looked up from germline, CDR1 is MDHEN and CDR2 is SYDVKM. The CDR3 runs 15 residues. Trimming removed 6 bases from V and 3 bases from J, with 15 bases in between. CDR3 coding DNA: TGTGCCAGCAGCTCAACGTCCGGGTCCAATCAGCCCCAGCATTTT. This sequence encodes CASSSTSGSNQPQHF.

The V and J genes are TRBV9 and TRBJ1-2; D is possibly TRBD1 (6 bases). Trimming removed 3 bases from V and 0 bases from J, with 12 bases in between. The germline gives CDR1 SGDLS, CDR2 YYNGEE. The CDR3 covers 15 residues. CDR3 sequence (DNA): TGTGCCAGCAGCGACCGGACAGAGCCTAACTATGGCTACACCTTC. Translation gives CASSDRTEPNYGYTF.

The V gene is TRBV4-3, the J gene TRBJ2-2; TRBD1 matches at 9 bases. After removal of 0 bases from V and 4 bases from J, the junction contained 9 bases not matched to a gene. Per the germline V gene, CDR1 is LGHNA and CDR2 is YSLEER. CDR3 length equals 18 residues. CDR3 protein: CASSQDLVRTGATGELFF. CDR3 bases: TGCGCCAGCAGCCAAGATCTGGTTAGGACAGGGGCCACCGGGGAGCTGTTTTTT.

The CDR3 sequence is CASSLWGGAAYNEQFF. The CDR3 nucleotides are TGTGCCAGCAGCTTATGGGGCGGGGCAGCCTACAATGAGCAGTTCTTC. The rearrangement uses TRBV7-2 and TRBJ2-1; D possibly corresponds to TRBD2 (6 bases). The CDR3 covers 16 residues. The germline V gene has CDR1 SGHTA and CDR2 FQGNSA. V lost 2 bases and J 2 bases, leaving 13 bases between the germline ends. Based on the CDR3 plus reference TRBV7-2 and TRBJ2-1, the full variable domain is GAGVSQSPSNKVTEKGKDVELRCDPISGHTALYWYRQSLGQGLEFLIYFQGNSAPDKSGLPSDRFSAERTGGSVSTLTIQRTQQEDSAVYLCASSLWGGAAYNEQFFGPGTRLTVL.

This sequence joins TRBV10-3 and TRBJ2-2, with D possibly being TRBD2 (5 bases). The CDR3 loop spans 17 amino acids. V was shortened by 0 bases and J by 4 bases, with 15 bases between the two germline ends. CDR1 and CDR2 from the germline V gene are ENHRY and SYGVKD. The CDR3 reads CAISESTWAGSTGELFF. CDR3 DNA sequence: TGTGCCATCAGTGAGTCGACGTGGGCGGGTAGCACCGGGGAGCTGTTTTTT.

The chain's CDR3 is CARGGALVDEQFF. Here the CDR3 DNA reads TGTGCCAGAGGGGGGGCTTTAGTAGATGAGCAGTTCTTC. The chain links TRBV7-4 to TRBJ2-1; TRBD2 might be the D (7 bases). This CDR3 has 13 residues. Deletions cut 9 bases from V and 8 bases from J, with 17 bases between. In germline, CDR1 is SGHVT, CDR2 SQSDAQ.

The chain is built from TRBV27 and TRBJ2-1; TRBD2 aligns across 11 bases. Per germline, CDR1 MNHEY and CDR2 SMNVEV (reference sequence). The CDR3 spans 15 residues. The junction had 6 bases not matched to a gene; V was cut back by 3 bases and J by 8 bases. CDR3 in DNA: TGTGCCAGCAGTTTCAGACTAGCGGGGAGCTATGAGCAGTTCTTC. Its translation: CASSFRLAGSYEQFF.

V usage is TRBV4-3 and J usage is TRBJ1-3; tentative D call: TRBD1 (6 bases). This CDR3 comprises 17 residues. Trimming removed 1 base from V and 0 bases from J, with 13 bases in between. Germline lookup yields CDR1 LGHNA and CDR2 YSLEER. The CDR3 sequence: CASSQVPGASSGNTIYF. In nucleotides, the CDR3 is TGCGCCAGCAGCCAAGTTCCAGGGGCCAGCTCTGGAAACACCATATATTTT.

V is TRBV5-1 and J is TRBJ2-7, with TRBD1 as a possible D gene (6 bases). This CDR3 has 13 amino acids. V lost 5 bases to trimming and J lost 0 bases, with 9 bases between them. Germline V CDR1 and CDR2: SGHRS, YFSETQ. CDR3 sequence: CASRGQVSYEQYF. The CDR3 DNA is TGCGCCAGCAGGGGACAAGTCTCCTACGAGCAGTACTTC.

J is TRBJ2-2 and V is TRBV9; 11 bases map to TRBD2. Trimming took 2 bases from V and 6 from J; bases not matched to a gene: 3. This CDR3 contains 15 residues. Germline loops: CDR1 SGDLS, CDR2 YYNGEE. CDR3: CASSVSGGGAGELFF. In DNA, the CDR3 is TGTGCCAGCAGCGTTAGCGGGGGGGGAGCCGGGGAGCTGTTTTTT.

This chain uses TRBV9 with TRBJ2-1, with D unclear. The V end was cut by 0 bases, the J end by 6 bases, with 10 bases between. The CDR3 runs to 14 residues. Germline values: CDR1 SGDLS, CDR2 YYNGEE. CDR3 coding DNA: TGTGCCAGCAGCGTAGTATCACAGTCCAATGAGCAGTTCTTC. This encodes CASSVVSQSNEQFF.

The DNA for the CDR3 is TGTGCCAGCAGCGTAGACAGATGGAACACTGAAGCTTTCTTT. Its protein product is CASSVDRWNTEAFF. This chain connects TRBV7-6 to TRBJ1-1, with a tentative D call TRBD1 (5 bases). The CDR3 has 14 residues. Deletions cut 5 bases from V and 1 base from J, with 11 bases between. Germline lookup yields CDR1 SGHVS and CDR2 FNYEAQ.

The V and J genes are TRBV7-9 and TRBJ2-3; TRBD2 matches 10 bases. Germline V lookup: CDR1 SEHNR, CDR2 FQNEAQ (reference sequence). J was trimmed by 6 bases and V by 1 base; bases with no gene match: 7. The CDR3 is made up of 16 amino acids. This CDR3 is CASSLGASGGVDTQYF. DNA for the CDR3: TGTGCCAGCAGCTTAGGGGCTAGCGGGGGAGTTGATACGCAGTATTTT.

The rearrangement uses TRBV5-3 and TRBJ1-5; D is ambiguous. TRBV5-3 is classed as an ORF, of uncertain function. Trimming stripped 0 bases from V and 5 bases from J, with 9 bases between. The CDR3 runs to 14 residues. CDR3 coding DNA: TGTGCCAGAAGCTTGGACAGAAGGTATCAGCCCCAGCATTTT. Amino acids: CARSLDRRYQPQHF.